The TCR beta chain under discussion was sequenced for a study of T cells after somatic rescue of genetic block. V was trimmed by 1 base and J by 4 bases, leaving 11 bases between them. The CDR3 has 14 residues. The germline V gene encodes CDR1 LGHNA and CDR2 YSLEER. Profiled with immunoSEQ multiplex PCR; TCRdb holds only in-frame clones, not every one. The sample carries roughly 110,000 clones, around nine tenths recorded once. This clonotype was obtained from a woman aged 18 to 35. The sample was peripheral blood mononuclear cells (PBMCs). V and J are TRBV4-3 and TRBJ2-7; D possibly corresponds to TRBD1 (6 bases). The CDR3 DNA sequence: TGCGCCAGCAGCCAAGGTGGACAGCTGTACGAGCAGTACTTC. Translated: CASSQGGQLYEQYF.